These T cell receptor beta chains were read from a single sample in a study of metastatic and nonmetastatic thyroid tumors. Via MiXCR, TCRdb re-called the PCR reads. The sample yields roughly 25,000 clones, about 15% seen once. The specimen was blood. The receptors were sampled from a female donor with papillary thyroid cancer or a benign thyroid nodule (not recorded which). Some clones in this sample may be carry-over from other donors' samples. Each CDR3 is given with its conserved first and last residue. The order of the fields is V gene, D gene, J gene, clone size, CDR3 DNA, CDR3 protein. D genes are given only for firm matches. Size is stated for part of the rows, as once, few or many counts, or as a class when the clone is expanded.

TRBV25-1,.,TRBJ2-1,many,TGTGCCAGCAGTGAAAGCAGGGGATATGGGAATGAGCAGTTCTTC,CASSESRGYGNEQFF
TRBV2,TRBD2,TRBJ2-4,many,TGTGCCAGCAGTGAAGGTCTAGCGGTAGCCAAAAACATTCAGTACTTC,CASSEGLAVAKNIQYF
TRBV20-1,.,TRBJ1-4,many,TGCAGTGCTAGGAACCCAACTAATGAAAAACTGTTTTTT,CSARNPTNEKLFF
TRBV6-1,TRBD1,TRBJ2-1,.,TGTGCCAGCAGTTTCCGGACAGGGGAGTATGAGCAGTTCTTC,CASSFRTGEYEQFF
TRBV28,.,TRBJ1-2,.,TGTGCCAGCAAGGTTCGGGGCGCGGAAGGCTACACCTTC,CASKVRGAEGYTF
TRBV20-1,.,TRBJ2-3,many,TGCAGTGCTTCCCTTTGGGGAACTAGCACAGATACGCAGTATTTT,CSASLWGTSTDTQYF
TRBV2,.,TRBJ1-2,many,TGTGCCAGCAATAAGGGTGGCTATGGCTACACCTTC,CASNKGGYGYTF
TRBV4-1,.,TRBJ1-1,many,TGCGCCAGCAGCCAAGAATCCATTATTCGGAGTACCGGGGTAGAAGCTTTCTTT,CASSQESIIRSTGVEAFF
TRBV7-8,.,TRBJ2-5,.,TGTGCCAGCAGCCTGACCTTATCGCAAGAGACCCAGTACTTC,CASSLTLSQETQYF
TRBV6-5,TRBD2,TRBJ2-3,few,TGTGCCAGCAGCTCGATGACTAGCCGGCAGGGCACAGATACGCAGTATTTT,CASSSMTSRQGTDTQYF
TRBV11-2,.,TRBJ2-7,many,TGTGCCAGCGCTGGGTACGAGCAGTACTTC,CASAGYEQYF
TRBV27,TRBD2,TRBJ2-5,.,TGTGCCAGCATTTTATCTGGCGGTCCTAGCGGGAGTGAGACCCAGTACTTC,CASILSGGPSGSETQYF
TRBV5-4,TRBD2,TRBJ2-7,many,TGTGCCAGCAGCTTGGGACTAGCGGGAGTCTCCTACGAGCAGTACTTC,CASSLGLAGVSYEQYF
TRBV28,.,TRBJ2-1,many,TGTGCCAGCAGCCCCCCCCATGAGGGTGAGCAGTTCTTC,CASSPPHEGEQFF
TRBV12-3/TRBV12-4,.,TRBJ2-2,.,TGTGCCAGCACCCCAGGCAGGGCGAACACCGGGGAGCTGTTTTTT,CASTPGRANTGELFF
TRBV10-2,.,TRBJ2-3,few,TGCGCCAGCAGCTCCGGGACATACACAGATACGCAGTATTTT,CASSSGTYTDTQYF
TRBV5-1,TRBD2,TRBJ2-1,.,TGCGCCAGCAGCTCCTTAGCGGGAGGGCCGAATGAGCAGTTCTTC,CASSSLAGGPNEQFF
TRBV20-1,.,TRBJ2-3,many,TGCAGTGCTAGCAGGGCAGATACGCAGTATTTT,CSASRADTQYF
TRBV27,TRBD2,TRBJ2-2,.,TGTGCCAGCAGTCGGACTAGCGCGGCCGGGGAGCTGTTTTTT,CASSRTSAAGELFF
TRBV9,.,TRBJ2-4,many,TGTGCCAGCAGCGTAGAAGGACAACTTCGGGCCAAAAACATTCAGTACTTC,CASSVEGQLRAKNIQYF
TRBV5-1,TRBD2,TRBJ2-1,.,TGCGCCAGCAGCTTGATTCCAGCGGGAATGGGATACAATGAGCAGTTCTTC,CASSLIPAGMGYNEQFF
TRBV9,TRBD2,TRBJ2-1,many,TGTGCCAGCAGCGGCCGGGACTACTCCAATGAGCAGTTCTTC,CASSGRDYSNEQFF
TRBV28,.,TRBJ2-1,many,TGTGCCACCCAGGGGGGGGGAAGGGACAATGAGCAGTTCTTC,CATQGGGRDNEQFF
TRBV3-1,.,TRBJ1-2,.,TGCGCCGGCAGCCAAGGTACAGGGAGCGGCTACACCTTC,CAGSQGTGSGYTF
TRBV27,.,TRBJ2-7,.,TGTGCCACCAATGGAGTATCTGTCCCCTACGAGCAGTACTTC,CATNGVSVPYEQYF